This T cell receptor (beta chain) was retrieved from a study of T cell repertoires in cytomegalovirus infection. About the research overall: The public TCR beta signatures pointed to both CMV infection and matching HLA type. Notes on the study in general: Predominance within the ex vivo response was attributable to HLA-C-restricted CMV-specific TCR beta clonotypes.

CDR1 and CDR2 from the germline V gene are SEHNR and FQNEAQ (reference sequence). The V end lost 3 bases, the J end lost 4 bases, and 13 bases lay between the germline ends. The CDR3 totals 15 residues. This clonotype was recorded many times. Its matching antigen is unknown. Using its own MiXCR run on the reads, TCRdb lists one record per CDR3 protein. The sample contains around 100,000 distinct CDR3 sequences, 9.5% to 13% of which appear only once. This receptor was identified in a human donor in good health (CMV status not recorded). Some clones in this sample may be carry-over from other donors' samples. The chain couples TRBV7-9 to TRBJ1-3; possibly TRBD1 for D (5 bases). The sequenced material came from PBMCs, sequenced either directly or after in vitro stimulation (not recorded which). For the CDR3, the DNA is TGTGCCAGCAGCTTTCTCACCAACAGGGGAAACACCATATATTTT. It yields the protein CASSFLTNRGNTIYF.